Sequencing of this T cell receptor beta chain was carried out in a study of cytomegalovirus exposure and HLA in healthy donors. Study-wide findings and caveats: TCR beta chains numbering more than 150 were designated cytomegalovirus-associated. The authors confirmed in vitro that three CMV-associated chains were specific for CMV antigens. What was likely a sequencing artifact was a cluster of highly shared sequence variants.

Of note for this clone: Its antigen is currently unknown.

PCR used 60 Vbeta primers and 13 Jbeta primers. Repertoires were generated with immunoSEQ multiplex PCR, while TCRdb's copy carries only in-frame clones and drops some. This table holds over 75,000 clones, 78% found once. The CDR3 is 16 residues long. V lost 5 bases, J lost 3 bases, and 11 bases stayed unmatched. Germline V gene sequence: CDR1 SGHAT, CDR2 FQNNGV. Nominally healthy donors were sampled, though unrecorded immune exposures were likely. This receptor was taken from a woman aged 55-70 years in good health and CMV-seronegative. Sequencing input: PBMCs. The chain recombines TRBV11-2 with TRBJ1-1; 8 bases are shared with TRBD1. The CDR3 loop is CASSLGTGRLDTEAFF. For the CDR3, the DNA is TGTGCCAGCAGCCTCGGGACAGGCCGCTTGGACACTGAAGCTTTCTTT.